These 32 T cell receptor beta chains came from one sample sequenced in a study of T cells in Graves' hyperthyroidism and ophthalmopathy. There were TCR beta CDR3 regions amplified from RNA transcripts. The TCR CDR3 first-round RT-PCR relied on the HTBI primer set. TCRdb analysed the multiplex PCR reads with MiXCR anew, one entry per CDR3 protein. Of around 340,000 distinct CDR3 sequences detected, over 15% appear once; the ten largest clones hold roughly 49%. The sample was blood. The origin of the receptors is a woman in her fifties or sixties with Graves' hyperthyroidism.

This clonotype was counted many times. The V call is TRBV10-2, the J call TRBJ1-1; the match to TRBD1 covers 7 bases. Trimming removed 0 bases from V and 10 bases from J; junction bases left unmatched: 8. The length of the CDR3 is 14 residues. Per the germline V gene, CDR1 is WSHSY and CDR2 is SAAADI. CDR3 coding DNA: TGCGCCAGCAGTGAGTCGTCAGGGGGTGTCGGAGCTTTCTTT. This gives the protein CASSESSGGVGAFF.

The rearrangement uses TRBV28 and TRBJ1-3, with 7 bases lining up with TRBD1. Germline CDR1 is MDHEN and CDR2 is SYDVKM. The CDR3 sequence is 17 residues long. J was trimmed by 4 bases and V by 5 bases; bases with no gene match: 14. The CDR3: CASSELGTAGDGNTIYF. The CDR3 DNA sequence: TGTGCCAGCAGTGAATTAGGGACAGCCGGGGACGGAAACACCATATATTTT.

This clonotype was recorded many times. The chain employs TRBV18 and TRBJ2-7; 13 bases are shared with TRBD2. After removal of 4 bases from V and 6 bases from J, the junction contained 9 bases not matched to a gene. Per the germline V gene, CDR1 is KGHSH and CDR2 is LQKENI. The CDR3 runs to 16 residues. The CDR3 DNA sequence: TGTGCCAGCTCACGCAACGGACTAGCGGGAGTTGTCGAGCAGTACTTC. Translated, it gives CASSRNGLAGVVEQYF.

This clonotype was picked up many times. The chain carries TRBV3-1 and TRBJ2-1; no clear D gene. This CDR3 contains 14 residues. Germline CDR1 and CDR2: LGHDT and YNNKEL (reference sequence). V was shortened by 3 bases and J by 0 bases, with 6 bases between the two germline ends. The DNA of the CDR3 is TGTGCCAGCAGCCACCGGAGCTCCTACAATGAGCAGTTCTTC. Translated: CASSHRSSYNEQFF.

The V gene is TRBV5-1, the J gene TRBJ1-6, with D hard to call. The CDR3 extends over 15 amino acids. V lost 0 bases to trimming and J lost 6 bases, with 10 bases between them. Germline lookup yields CDR1 SGHRS and CDR2 YFSETQ. The CDR3 is CASSLDHWRNSPLHF. The CDR3 DNA reads as TGCGCCAGCAGCTTGGATCATTGGCGTAATTCACCCCTCCACTTT.

This clonotype was seen a few times. The rearrangement joins TRBV9 to TRBJ2-5; a weak D match, TRBD2 (6 bases). The CDR3 is 13 residues long. Per germline, CDR1 SGDLS and CDR2 YYNGEE. The V gene lost 0 bases and the J gene lost 5 bases, with 8 bases spanning the gap. In DNA form, the CDR3 reads TGTGCCAGCAGCGTAGTTGGGGGGGAGACCCAGTACTTC. Encoded protein: CASSVVGGETQYF.

This clonotype was recorded many times. The chain has TRBV6-1 and TRBJ1-1; no clear D. V shed 6 bases and J shed 1 base, with 9 bases lying between them. The V gene's germline CDR1 is MNHNS and CDR2 SASEGT. The CDR3 totals 13 residues. CDR3 bases: TGTGCCAGCAGCGCCCGACAGAACACTGAAGCTTTCTTT. As protein: CASSARQNTEAFF.

This clonotype was detected only a few times. The genes are TRBV29-1 and TRBJ2-3; D may be TRBD1 or TRBD2 (6 bases each). V lost 4 bases and J lost 2, with 16 bases in between. This CDR3 contains 15 residues. The germline V gene encodes CDR1 SQVTM and CDR2 ANQGSEA. The CDR3 region has the DNA TGCAGCGTTGGGGGGGCAGTCCGGGCCACAGATACGCAGTATTTT. This sequence encodes CSVGGAVRATDTQYF.

V usage is TRBV18 and J usage is TRBJ2-7; 8 bases match TRBD1. The CDR3 spans 15 residues. Germline V gene sequence: CDR1 KGHSH, CDR2 LQKENI. The V gene end was trimmed by 3 bases and the J gene end by 3 bases; junction bases not matched to a gene: 7. CDR3 protein: CASSPGPGQDYEQYF. The CDR3 DNA reads TGTGCCAGCTCACCCGGCCCGGGACAGGACTACGAGCAGTACTTC.

This clonotype turned up a few times. One junction end disagrees with the germline gene, perhaps due to a read error. V gene TRBV28 combines with J gene TRBJ2-7, with a tentative D call TRBD1 (6 bases). The CDR3 consists of 14 residues. The germline V gene encodes CDR1 MDHEN and CDR2 SYDVKM. The CDR3 nucleotides read TGTGCCAGCAGCCACCAGACAGGATCGTACGGGCAGTACTTC. Protein product: CASSHQTGSYGQYF. Variable domain in full (rest from reference TRBV28 and TRBJ2-7): DVKVTQSSRYLVKRTGEKVFLECVQDMDHENMFWYRQDPGLGLRLIYFSYDVKMKEKGDIPEGYSVSREKKERFSLILESASTNQTSMYLCASSHQTGSYGQYFGPGTRLTVT.

This clonotype has only a few counts. The chain carries TRBV7-2 and TRBJ1-4; D gene uncertain. Trimming took 1 base from V and 0 from J, leaving 12 bases between them. The germline CDR1 and CDR2 sequences are SGHTA and FQGNSA. The CDR3 spans 17 residues. The CDR3 is CASSLVGLEATNEKLFF. The CDR3 DNA follows: TGTGCCAGCAGCTTAGTGGGCCTCGAAGCAACTAATGAAAAACTGTTTTTT. Full variable domain (rest looked up from reference TRBV7-2 and TRBJ1-4): GAGVSQSPSNKVTEKGKDVELRCDPISGHTALYWYRQSLGQGLEFLIYFQGNSAPDKSGLPSDRFSAERTGGSVSTLTIQRTQQEDSAVYLCASSLVGLEATNEKLFFGSGTQLSVL.

This clonotype was counted ten times or more. This sequence joins TRBV28 and TRBJ2-1; D gene ambiguous. The CDR3 is 15 residues long. Germline loops: CDR1 MDHEN, CDR2 SYDVKM. Trimming cost V 5 bases and J 8 bases, with 19 bases left between them. DNA for the CDR3: TGTGCCAGCAGTATGCCAGGTGCTCGTCTCGATGAGCAGTTCTTC. Translating it yields CASSMPGARLDEQFF.

The table lists this clonotype with many counts. The chain employs TRBV5-1 and TRBJ2-1; TRBD1 matches 8 bases. Germline lookup yields CDR1 SGHRS and CDR2 YFSETQ. The V segment lost 0 bases and the J segment 6 bases; nucleotides outside the gene matches: 5. The CDR3 loop spans 15 amino acids. The CDR3 protein is CASSLAGGFPNEQFF. For the CDR3, the DNA is TGCGCCAGCAGCTTGGCAGGGGGCTTTCCCAATGAGCAGTTCTTC.

This clonotype was observed at least ten times. The rearrangement uses TRBV12-3 or TRBV12-4 and TRBJ1-4, with 10 bases lining up with TRBD1. V gave up 5 bases and J gave up 7 bases; unmatched junction bases: 7. The CDR3 runs to 15 residues. Here the CDR3 reads CASSQTGTGAEKLFF. CDR3 bases: TGTGCCAGCAGTCAGACCGGGACAGGGGCTGAAAAACTGTTTTTT.

This clonotype was detected many times. The chain has TRBV5-1 and TRBJ2-3, with 11 bases identical to TRBD2. Germline CDR1 and CDR2: SGHRS and YFSETQ. V was clipped by 1 base and J by 2 bases; unmatched bases: 6. CDR3 length: 17 residues. DNA of the CDR3: TGCGCCAGCAGCTTGACCCTACTAGCGGGGGTCACAGATACGCAGTATTTT. This sequence encodes CASSLTLLAGVTDTQYF.

The chain couples TRBV7-9 to TRBJ1-1, with a tentative D call TRBD1 (5 bases). Germline CDR1 reads SEHNR; CDR2 reads FQNEAQ (reference sequence). Trimming pared 4 bases from V and 3 bases from J, leaving 12 bases between. There are 14 residues in the CDR3. The CDR3 DNA is TGTGCCAGCAGCTGGTCCGGGGGACACACTGAAGCTTTCTTT. It codes for CASSWSGGHTEAFF. Full variable domain (rest looked up from reference TRBV7-9 and TRBJ1-1): DTGVSQNPRHKITKRGQNVTFRCDPISEHNRLYWYRQTLGQGPEFLTYFQNEAQLEKSRLLSDRFSAERPKGSFSTLEIQRTEQGDSAMYLCASSWSGGHTEAFFGQGTRLTVV.

This clonotype occurred a few times. The gene calls are TRBV10-3 and TRBJ2-1; D is unresolved. From germline, CDR1 is ENHRY and CDR2 SYGVKD. The CDR3 runs 12 residues. Trimming stripped 0 bases from V and 6 bases from J, with 3 bases between. CDR3 DNA: TGTGCCATCAGTGAGTCTCTCAATGAGCAGTTCTTC. This sequence encodes CAISESLNEQFF.

Many counts were recorded for this clonotype. The gene calls are TRBV7-2 and TRBJ1-2; 11 positions match TRBD1. J was trimmed by 3 bases and V by 5 bases; bases with no gene match: 2. Germline CDR1 is SGHTA and CDR2 is FQGNSA. This CDR3 region has 14 residues. The CDR3 protein is CASSRDRGYYGYTF. DNA of the CDR3: TGTGCCAGCAGCCGGGACAGGGGGTACTATGGCTACACCTTC.

J is TRBJ1-6 and V is TRBV14; unclear D gene. Trimming left V 0 bases short and J 10 bases short, with 4 bases between. CDR1 SGHDN and CDR2 FVKESK come from the germline V gene. The CDR3 runs to 12 residues. The CDR3 nucleotides read TGTGCCAGCAGCCAAGATGCCTCACCCCTCCACTTT. Translation: CASSQDASPLHF.

There are many counts of this clonotype. CDR3 protein: CASSLMVIGNEQFF. The CDR3 nucleotides read TGTGCCAGCAGCTTAATGGTAATTGGAAATGAGCAGTTCTTC. The chain couples TRBV7-8 to TRBJ2-1; no definite D call. The CDR3 consists of 14 residues. The V end was cut by 2 bases, the J end by 7 bases, with 12 bases between. CDR1 is SGHVS, CDR2 FQNEAQ, per germline.

This clonotype showed up just a few times. A much larger clone differs by one base, so this may be a read error. The genes are TRBV2 and TRBJ2-7; D is tentatively TRBD1 or TRBD2 (5 bases each). With 5 bases removed from V and 2 bases from J, the gap between germline ends came to 13 bases. Looked up from germline, CDR1 is SNHLY and CDR2 is FYNNEI. The CDR3 covers 14 residues. This CDR3 reads CASSTGAGTYEQYV. The CDR3 DNA is TGTGCCAGCAGTACCGGGGCAGGGACCTACGAGCAGTACGTC.

The rearrangement joins TRBV13 to TRBJ2-1; 14 bases are shared with TRBD2. Unmatched junction bases numbered 5, after V lost 5 bases and J lost 8 bases. This CDR3 region has 15 residues. Per the germline V gene, CDR1 is PRHDT and CDR2 is FYEKMQ (reference sequence). As DNA, the CDR3 is TGTGCCAGCAGCAGGGGGACTAGCGGGAGTGATGAGCAGTTCTTC. Its translation: CASSRGTSGSDEQFF.

This clonotype was observed many times. The chain links TRBV5-1 to TRBJ2-3, with a weak D call TRBD2 (6 bases). V gave up 4 bases and J gave up 0 bases, with 15 bases separating them. CDR3 length: 16 amino acids. CDR1 is SGHRS, CDR2 YFSETQ, per germline. CDR3 nucleotide sequence: TGCGCCAGCAGCCCTAGAGCGGGTTTAAGCACAGATACGCAGTATTTT. It is translated as CASSPRAGLSTDTQYF.

V and J are TRBV20-1 and TRBJ1-3; TRBD1 might be the D (5 bases). Trimming shortened V by 0 bases and J by 0 bases, and 9 bases separated the two germline ends. Germline CDR1 and CDR2: DFQATT and SNEGSKA (reference sequence). The length of the CDR3 is 15 residues. CDR3 sequence reads: CSARDLGGSGNTIYF. The DNA for the CDR3 is TGCAGTGCTAGAGATTTGGGGGGCTCTGGAAACACCATATATTTT.

The chain links TRBV7-4 to TRBJ2-7, with D perhaps assigned TRBD1 or TRBD2 (6 bases each). V lost 4 bases and J 0 bases, leaving 19 bases between the germline ends. The CDR3 is made up of 17 amino acids. The V gene's germline CDR1 is SGHVT and CDR2 SQSDAQ. CDR3 DNA: TGTGCCAGCAGCTCCCCTCCGGGGGCCATACGCTCCTACGAGCAGTACGTC. This codes for CASSSPPGAIRSYEQYV.

V and J are TRBV19 and TRBJ1-3; no reliable D call. V was shortened by 10 bases and J by 3 bases, with 16 bases between the two germline ends. Germline-derived CDR1 and CDR2 are LNHDA and SQIVND (reference sequence). This CDR3 has 14 amino acids. As DNA, the CDR3 is TGTGCCACCGGCGCCGGGAAAGATGGAAACACCATATATTTT. It yields the protein CATGAGKDGNTIYF.

This clonotype was recorded a few times. V gene TRBV6-1 combines with J gene TRBJ1-1, with D possibly being TRBD1 (5 bases). The V and J ends lost 3 bases and 3 bases respectively, with 11 bases between them. The length of the CDR3 is 14 residues. CDR1 and CDR2 (germline): MNHNS, SASEGT. The DNA of the CDR3 is TGTGCCAGCAGTGATTCTCCGGGACACACTGAAGCTTTCTTT. As protein: CASSDSPGHTEAFF.

This clonotype was detected many times. This chain connects TRBV7-9 to TRBJ2-7, with TRBD1 identical over 8 bases. Germline loops: CDR1 SEHNR, CDR2 FQNEAQ (reference sequence). The CDR3 has 14 amino acids. Trimming took 5 bases from V and 4 from J; bases not matched to a gene: 7. The CDR3 DNA is TGTGCCAGCAGCCATCCGGGACAGGTATACGAGCAGTACTTC. Protein sequence: CASSHPGQVYEQYF.

A remark on this clonotype: This may come from a read error, since a much larger clone is one base off. The conserved final phenylalanine or tryptophan is absent from the CDR3, which likely points to a read error. The chain combines TRBV5-1 with TRBJ2-7; the D gene is possibly TRBD2 (6 bases). The CDR3 spans 14 residues. Per the germline V gene, CDR1 is SGHRS and CDR2 is YFSETQ. The germline V and J ends were trimmed by 0 bases and 2 bases, with 9 bases remaining between them. The CDR3 loop is CASSLAGGTYEQYL. The CDR3 DNA follows: TGCGCCAGCAGCTTGGCAGGAGGGACCTACGAGCAGTACCTC.

V is TRBV11-1 and J is TRBJ2-2; D not resolved. V lost 2 bases and J lost 3, with 4 bases in between. This CDR3 is 13 amino acids long. The germline V gene encodes CDR1 SGHAT and CDR2 FQDESV (reference sequence). The chain's CDR3 is CASSLSYTGELFF. CDR3 nucleotide sequence: TGTGCCAGCAGCTTAAGTTACACCGGGGAGCTGTTTTTT.

This clonotype was observed at least ten times. This chain links TRBV20-1 with TRBJ2-2; D ambiguous. This CDR3 spans 14 amino acids. V gave up 2 bases and J gave up 1 base, with 8 bases separating them. Germline assignment: CDR1 DFQATT and CDR2 SNEGSKA (reference sequence). CDR3 DNA: TGCAGTGCTAGACACCTAGGGAACACCGGGGAGCTGTTTTTT. Translation gives CSARHLGNTGELFF.

This clonotype was detected only a few times. CDR3 in amino acids: CATSDSPGTSGITGANVLTF. As DNA, the CDR3 is TGTGCCACCAGTGATTCCCCCGGGACTAGCGGGATCACAGGGGCCAACGTCCTGACTTTC. The rearrangement joins TRBV24-1 to TRBJ2-6; 13 bases agree with TRBD2. The CDR3 is 20 amino acids. J lost 4 bases, V lost 2 bases, and 10 bases had no gene match. CDR1 and CDR2 from the germline V gene are KGHDR and SFDVKD.